Listed below are T cell receptor beta chains from one sample, sequenced in a study of CD8 T cells in Susac syndrome. TCRdb itself ran the immunoSEQ multiplex PCR reads through MiXCR, one entry per CDR3 protein. The sample includes about 150,000 distinct CDR3 sequences, roughly 95% of them seen just once. The specimen sequenced was CD4+ T cells from PBMCs. Every receptor here comes from a human donor with Susac syndrome. The CDR3 runs from the conserved cysteine through the conserved F or W. The D gene is left open where the match is weak. A row's size may be missing; if present it is once, few, many or a size class.

D,V,length,size,J,DNA,CDR3
TRBD1,TRBV19,17,-,TRBJ1-2,TGTGCCAGTAGTATCGCCGGGACAGGGGGGAAGGTGGATGGCTACACCTTC,CASSIAGTGGKVDGYTF
TRBD2,TRBV4-2,15,-,TRBJ2-5,TGTGCCAGCAGCCAAGAGCAGCGGGGGGAAGAGACCCAGTACTTC,CASSQEQRGEETQYF
TRBD1,TRBV10-3,12,once,TRBJ2-7,TGTGCCATCAGTGGGACAGGGGACGAGCAGTACTTC,CAISGTGDEQYF
TRBD1,TRBV4-1,15,-,TRBJ1-2,TGCGCCAGCAGCCAACCGGGACAGGGGTCGGATGGCTACACCTTC,CASSQPGQGSDGYTF
-,TRBV5-1,16,-,TRBJ2-5,TGCGCCAGCAGCTTGGAATCCAGCACTCTCGGTCAGACCCAGTACTTC,CASSLESSTLGQTQYF
-,TRBV4-1,16,-,TRBJ2-1,TGCGCCAGCAGCCAAGATCGGGCAGGGCCGTACAATGAGCAGTTCTTC,CASSQDRAGPYNEQFF
TRBD1,TRBV9,16,-,TRBJ1-2,TGTGCCAGCAGCACTCGAACGGGACAGGGGGTAAGAGGCTACACCTTC,CASSTRTGQGVRGYTF
-,TRBV11-2,15,-,TRBJ2-2,TGTGCCAGCAGCCCCCCAACAGGGAACACCGGGGAGCTGTTTTTT,CASSPPTGNTGELFF
-,TRBV20-1,14,-,TRBJ2-7,TGCAGTGCTAGTAAGCAGGTCAAGGCCTACGAGCAGTACTTC,CSASKQVKAYEQYF
-,TRBV4-1,11,-,TRBJ2-2,TGCGCCAGCGGGTCGCGGGGGGAGCTGTTTTTT,CASGSRGELFF
TRBD2,TRBV29-1,21,-,TRBJ2-1,TGCAGCGTTGTAGGGATTCGGGGGTCTAGCGGGCGGACCGTCACAACAATTGAGCAGTTCTTC,CSVVGIRGSSGRTVTTIEQFF
TRBD1,TRBV11-1,14,-,TRBJ2-7,TGTGCCAGCAGCCGCCGGGACAGGGACTACGAGCAGTACTTC,CASSRRDRDYEQYF
-,TRBV20-1,13,once,TRBJ1-1,TGCAGTGCTATAGGCAGGGGGAACACTGAAGCTTTCTTT,CSAIGRGNTEAFF
-,TRBV29-1,11,-,TRBJ1-1,TGCAGCGGTCAGGTGAACACTGAAGCTTTCTTT,CSGQVNTEAFF
TRBD1,TRBV9,15,-,TRBJ1-6,TGTGCCAGCAGCGGACAGGGGAAGGGTAATTCACCCCTCCACTTT,CASSGQGKGNSPLHF
-,TRBV5-4,14,once,TRBJ2-3,TGTGCCAGCAGCTTGGAGAATGGGGGAGATACGCAGTATTTT,CASSLENGGDTQYF
TRBD1,TRBV6-2/TRBV6-3,14,once,TRBJ1-1,TGTGCCAGCAGCCGAGGACAGGGGAACACTGAAGCTTTCTTT,CASSRGQGNTEAFF
TRBD2,TRBV18,13,-,TRBJ2-7,TGTGCCAGCTCACCCCCAGCGGGGACCGAGCAGTACTTC,CASSPPAGTEQYF
TRBD1,TRBV6-1,18,-,TRBJ2-1,TGTGCCAGCAGTGAACGGACAGGGAGCAGTCGCCTGACGGATGAGCAGTTCTTC,CASSERTGSSRLTDEQFF
TRBD2,TRBV20-1,12,-,TRBJ2-7,TGCAGTGCGAGTGGGACTACCCACGAGCAGTACTTC,CSASGTTHEQYF
-,TRBV29-1,13,-,TRBJ1-2,TGCAGCGTTGGAGGGGAGGGAAACTATGGCTACACCTTC,CSVGGEGNYGYTF
-,TRBV29-1,12,-,TRBJ2-5,TGCAGCGTTGCCAGGTACCAAGAGACCCAGTACTTC,CSVARYQETQYF
-,TRBV12-3/TRBV12-4,13,-,TRBJ1-2,TGTGCCAGCAGTTTACTGGGCCGGTATGGCTACACCTTC,CASSLLGRYGYTF